The following is a T cell receptor (beta chain) sequence with its context. Terminally differentiated effector memory CD45RA+ cells were excluded from the naive CD8 cells, which were CD45RO-negative and positively selected for CCR7. Each sample came from a Caucasian adult donor living in Nashville, Tennessee. This specimen comes from a study of shared clonotypes between healthy human individuals. This CDR3 has 14 amino acids. CDR1 is KGHSH, CDR2 LQKENI, per germline. The germline V and J ends were trimmed by 3 bases and 0 bases, with 9 bases remaining between them. Once extracted for a subset, genomic DNA was divided evenly among several immunoSEQ plates. Generated by immunoSEQ multiplex PCR, the TCRdb table keeps only in-frame clones and is missing some. Altogether 1.5 million to 2.5 million clones are present, about 95% being singletons, with the ten largest covering 0.95% to 1.5%.

The sample consisted of naive CD8+ T cells sorted from blood. The origin of this receptor is a man younger than 35 in good health. The V gene is TRBV18, the J gene TRBJ2-7; the D is unclear. DNA for the CDR3: TGTGCCAGCTCACCCCCGGCAGACTCCTACGAGCAGTACTTC. Protein: CASSPPADSYEQYF.